This T cell receptor beta chain was recovered during a study of blood T cells in healthy people across ages. Points from the study as a whole: Older individuals had lower TCR beta diversity per million T cells (the decline was roughly linear).

The length of the CDR3 is 16 residues. Germline V CDR1 and CDR2: LGHNA, YSLEER. Trimming removed 0 bases from V and 1 base from J, with 12 bases in between. For this clonotype: Its target is unknown.

The authors ran a second PCR of roughly 7 to 11 cycles using a sample-barcoded 5' primer and a J-beta primer mix. Each of the cDNA molecules was tagged by a template-switch adaptor with 12 random nucleotides. Each CDR3 protein gets one entry after TCRdb re-called the 5' RACE reads with MiXCR. The sample records about 670,000 distinct CDR3 sequences, roughly 43% being singletons. The source material was blood. The V call is TRBV4-3, the J call TRBJ1-1; tentative D call: TRBD1 (5 bases). The clonotype was recovered from an older man in good health. The CDR3 reads CASSQDPRDRNTEAFF. DNA of the CDR3: TGCGCCAGCAGCCAAGATCCGAGAGACAGGAACACTGAAGCTTTCTTT.